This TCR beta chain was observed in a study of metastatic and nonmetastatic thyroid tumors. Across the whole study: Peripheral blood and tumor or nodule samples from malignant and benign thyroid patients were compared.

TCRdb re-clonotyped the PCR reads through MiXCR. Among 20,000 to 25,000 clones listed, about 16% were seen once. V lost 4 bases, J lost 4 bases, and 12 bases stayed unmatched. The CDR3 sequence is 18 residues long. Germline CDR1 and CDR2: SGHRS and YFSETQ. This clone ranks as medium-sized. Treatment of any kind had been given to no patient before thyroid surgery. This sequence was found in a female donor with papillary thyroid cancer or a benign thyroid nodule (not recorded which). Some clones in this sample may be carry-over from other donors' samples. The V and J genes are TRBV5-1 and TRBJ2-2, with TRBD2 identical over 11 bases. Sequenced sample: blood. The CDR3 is CASSANTGTSGRTGELFF. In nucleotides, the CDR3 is TGCGCCAGCAGCGCCAATACCGGGACTAGCGGTCGCACCGGGGAGCTGTTTTTT.